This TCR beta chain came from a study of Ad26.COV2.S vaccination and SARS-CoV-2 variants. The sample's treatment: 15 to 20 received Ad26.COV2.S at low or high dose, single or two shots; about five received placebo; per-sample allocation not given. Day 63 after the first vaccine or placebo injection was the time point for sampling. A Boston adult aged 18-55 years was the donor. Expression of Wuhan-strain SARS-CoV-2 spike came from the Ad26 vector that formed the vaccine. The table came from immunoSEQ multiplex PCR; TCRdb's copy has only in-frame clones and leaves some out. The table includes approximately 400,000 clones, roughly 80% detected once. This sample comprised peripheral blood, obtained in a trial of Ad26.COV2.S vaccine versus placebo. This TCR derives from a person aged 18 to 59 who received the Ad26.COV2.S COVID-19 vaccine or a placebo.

The CDR3 DNA reads TGTGCCAGCAGTCCTAGCGGGAGGTATGAAAACATTCAGTACTTC. It is translated as CASSPSGRYENIQYF. J is TRBJ2-4 and V is TRBV6-6; 11 nucleotides line up with TRBD2. Per the germline V gene, CDR1 is MNHNY and CDR2 is SVGAGI (reference sequence). V lost 5 bases, J lost 5 bases, and 5 bases stayed unmatched. The CDR3 extends over 15 amino acids.